The 16 T cell receptor beta chains below were found in one sample sequenced in a study of blood T cell repertoires in COVID-19. Only in-frame clones appear in the TCRdb table, and some are missing; sequencing was by immunoSEQ multiplex PCR. This sample carries around 110,000 clones, just under 85% of them seen once, and the ten largest clones take around 7.5%. Sequencing used peripheral blood. The receptor source for this set is a man aged 65 to 79 with active or convalescent COVID-19.

The CDR3 sequence is CASSLSGQWSYEQYF. The CDR3 DNA reads TGTGCCAGCAGCTTATCGGGACAGTGGTCCTACGAGCAGTACTTC. This chain links TRBV7-9 with TRBJ2-7; 7 bases are a match to TRBD1. The CDR3 totals 15 residues. With 2 bases clipped from V and 1 base from J, the junction kept 5 bases outside the gene matches. In germline, CDR1 is SEHNR, CDR2 FQNEAQ (reference sequence).

V usage is TRBV28 and J usage is TRBJ2-3; 7 bases are a match to TRBD1. This CDR3 spans 15 amino acids. The trim removed 3 bases at V and 5 bases at J, leaving 8 bases unmatched. The germline gives CDR1 MDHEN, CDR2 SYDVKM. In DNA, the CDR3 is TGTGCCAGCAGTTTCAAGGGGGCCAGCGAAGATACGCAGTATTTT. This sequence encodes CASSFKGASEDTQYF.

This chain connects TRBV5-1 to TRBJ2-3; 14 bases fit TRBD2. The V and J ends lost 3 bases and 5 bases, in that order; junction bases with no gene match: 2. From germline, CDR1 is SGHRS and CDR2 YFSETQ. The CDR3 has 15 amino acids. This CDR3 reads CASSSGTSGGDTQYF. CDR3 nucleotide sequence: TGCGCCAGCAGCTCCGGGACTAGCGGGGGAGATACGCAGTATTTT.

The chain links TRBV6-5 to TRBJ1-5, with TRBD1 as a possible D gene (6 bases). Trimming pared 6 bases from V and 7 bases from J, leaving 19 bases between. This CDR3 has 15 amino acids. From germline, CDR1 is MNHEY and CDR2 SVGAGI. As DNA, the CDR3 is TGTGCCAGCAGGGCGACCAGGGGAGAGGGACAGCCCCAGCATTTT. Its translation is CASRATRGEGQPQHF.

The rearrangement uses TRBV19 and TRBJ1-1; the D gene is possibly TRBD1 (6 bases). The CDR3 length is 16 residues. V was cut by 1 base and J by 0 bases, with 12 bases left in between. The V gene's germline CDR1 is LNHDA and CDR2 SQIVND (reference sequence). The CDR3 protein is CASSIGAGDMNTEAFF. As DNA, the CDR3 is TGTGCCAGTAGTATAGGGGCAGGGGACATGAACACTGAAGCTTTCTTT.

The chain links TRBV7-9 to TRBJ2-7; tentative D call: TRBD1 (5 bases). The CDR3 is made up of 14 amino acids. Per germline, CDR1 SEHNR and CDR2 FQNEAQ (reference sequence). Deletions cut 1 base from V and 5 bases from J, with 12 bases between. CDR3 DNA: TGTGCCAGCAGCTTAGTCCCAGGGCAACACGAGCAGTACTTC. Protein sequence: CASSLVPGQHEQYF.

In its sample, this clone was seen a few times. The chain has TRBV7-8 and TRBJ2-1; a weak D match, TRBD2 (7 bases). The CDR3 is 16 amino acids. Germline V lookup: CDR1 SGHVS, CDR2 FQNEAQ. The V gene lost 5 bases and the J gene lost 2 bases, with 16 bases spanning the gap. The CDR3 reads CASSGQTSLTYNEQFF. Here the CDR3 DNA reads TGTGCCAGCAGCGGACAGACTAGCCTTACCTACAATGAGCAGTTCTTC.

V usage is TRBV12-3 or TRBV12-4 and J usage is TRBJ1-1; the D is unclear. This CDR3 contains 12 residues. Deletions cut 4 bases from V and 9 bases from J, with 12 bases between. CDR3 residues: CASSSSTGKAFF. The CDR3 nucleotides read TGTGCCAGCAGTTCAAGCACCGGGAAAGCTTTCTTT.

This clone was seen a few times. This CDR3 is also generated by other DNA sequences in the sample. This chain joins TRBV5-4 and TRBJ1-5; no clear D. This CDR3 comprises 14 residues. The V end was cut by 2 bases, the J end by 0 bases, with 6 bases between. CDR1 is SGHNT and CDR2 is YYREEE in the germline V gene (reference sequence). The CDR3 spells CASSLGGSNQPQHF. The CDR3 coding sequence is TGTGCCAGCAGCTTAGGAGGTAGCAATCAGCCCCAGCATTTT.

The CDR3 nucleotides are TGTGCCAGCAGCGTTCAGGGTTCGTCTAATGAAAAACTGTTTTTT. It encodes CASSVQGSSNEKLFF. The chain combines TRBV9 with TRBJ1-4; D might be TRBD1 (5 bases). In germline, CDR1 is SGDLS, CDR2 YYNGEE. V was pared by 2 bases and J by 3 bases, with 11 bases between. CDR3 size: 15 residues.

The count of this clone is one. The V call is TRBV27, the J call TRBJ2-7; 12 bases are shared with TRBD2. The germline V gene has CDR1 MNHEY and CDR2 SMNVEV (reference sequence). The CDR3 runs 13 residues. The junction had 2 bases not matched to a gene; V was cut back by 5 bases and J by 6 bases. The CDR3: CASSPGLAGEQYF. CDR3 in DNA: TGTGCCAGCAGTCCGGGACTAGCGGGCGAGCAGTACTTC.

The CDR3 loop reads CASSVQGQPQHF. Written as DNA, the CDR3 is TGTGCCAGCAGCGTACAGGGTCAGCCCCAGCATTTT. This chain joins TRBV9 and TRBJ1-5, with D tentatively TRBD1 (5 bases). Germline V CDR1 and CDR2: SGDLS, YYNGEE. V gave up 1 base and J gave up 6 bases, with 5 bases separating them. The CDR3 spans 12 residues.

V usage is TRBV7-9 and J usage is TRBJ2-4, with D perhaps matching TRBD1 (7 bases). This CDR3 has 16 amino acids. The germline CDR1 and CDR2 sequences are SEHNR and FQNEAQ (reference sequence). V was trimmed by 5 bases and J by 4 bases, leaving 18 bases between them. The CDR3 region is CASSPRRGESKNIQYF. The CDR3 DNA follows: TGTGCCAGCAGCCCCCGCAGGGGGGAATCAAAAAACATTCAGTACTTC.

The chain joins TRBV30 to TRBJ2-5; D gene ambiguous. The CDR3 spans 11 residues. Germline V gene sequence: CDR1 GTSNPN, CDR2 SVGIG (reference sequence). Trimming took 7 bases from V and 4 from J, leaving 10 bases between them. The CDR3 sequence: CAYSPGETQYF. CDR3 sequence (DNA): TGTGCCTACTCCCCCGGAGAGACCCAGTACTTC. The full variable domain, in which reference TRBV30 and TRBJ2-5 provide the parts outside the CDR3, is SQTIHQWPATLVQPVGSPLSLECTVEGTSNPNLYWYRQAAGRGLQLLFYSVGIGQISSEVPQNLSASRPQDRQFILSSKKLLLSDSGFYLCAYSPGETQYFGPGTRLLVL.

This chain joins TRBV6-2 or TRBV6-3 and TRBJ2-5; 9 positions agree with TRBD1. V dropped 4 bases and J dropped 5; count of bases not matched to a gene: 11. Germline-derived CDR1 and CDR2 are MNHEY and SVGEGT. This CDR3 is built from 16 residues. The CDR3 protein is CASSLRTGGVKETQYF. The DNA of the CDR3 is TGTGCCAGCAGTTTGCGTACAGGGGGCGTCAAGGAGACCCAGTACTTC.

CDR3 in amino acids: CASSAGQGRGGYTF. In DNA form, the CDR3 reads TGTGCCAGCAGCGCGGGACAGGGCCGGGGTGGCTACACCTTC. The chain links TRBV6-5 to TRBJ1-2, with 9 bases identical to TRBD1. Germline CDR1 MNHEY, CDR2 SVGAGI. The V and J ends lost 6 bases and 7 bases, in that order; junction bases with no gene match: 9. The length of the CDR3 is 14 residues.